This T cell receptor (beta chain) was captured by sequencing in a study of blood T cell repertoires in COVID-19. Background on the study: Researchers got acute and convalescent COVID-19 samples from the United States, Italy and Spain. T cells, B-cell-depleted T cells, or PBMCs supplied cDNA or gDNA.

Germline CDR1 and CDR2: SGHDT and YYEEEE. This CDR3 has 16 residues. Between the trimmed V and J ends, which lost 1 base and 4 bases, there was a span of 14 bases. Original processing methods: Amplification from reference gene primers served as the basis for estimated nucleated cell counts. Sequencing used immunoSEQ multiplex PCR; TCRdb keeps in-frame clones, though not all of them. V and J calls and clone size come straight from that table; D and trimming were deduced from the DNA. The table records 70,000 or so clones, roughly 85% of them present only once. The chain couples TRBV5-6 to TRBJ1-4, with a weak D call TRBD1 (5 bases). The sequence came from a woman of 80 years or more with acute or convalescent COVID-19. Specimen: peripheral blood. The CDR3 DNA follows: TGTGCCAGCAGCTTGTTGGGAACAGGAGATAATGAAAAACTGTTTTTT. This codes for CASSLLGTGDNEKLFF.